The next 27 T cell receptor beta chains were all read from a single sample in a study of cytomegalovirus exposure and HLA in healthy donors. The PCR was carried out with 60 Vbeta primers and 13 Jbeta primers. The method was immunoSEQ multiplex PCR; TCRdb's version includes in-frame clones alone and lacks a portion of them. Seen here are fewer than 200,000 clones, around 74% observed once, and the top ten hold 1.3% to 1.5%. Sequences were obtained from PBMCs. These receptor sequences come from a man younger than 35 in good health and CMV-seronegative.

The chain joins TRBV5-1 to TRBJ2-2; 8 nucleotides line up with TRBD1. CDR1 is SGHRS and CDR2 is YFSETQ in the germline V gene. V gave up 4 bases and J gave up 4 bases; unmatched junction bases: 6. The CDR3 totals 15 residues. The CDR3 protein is CASSPAGQVTGELFF. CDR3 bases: TGCGCCAGCAGCCCGGCGGGACAGGTCACCGGGGAGCTGTTTTTT.

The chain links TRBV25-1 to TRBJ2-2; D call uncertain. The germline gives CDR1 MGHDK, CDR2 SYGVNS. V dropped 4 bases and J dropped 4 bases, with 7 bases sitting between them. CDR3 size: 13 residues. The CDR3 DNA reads TGTGCCAGCAGTGTAGCTGCCACCGGGGAGCTGTTTTTT. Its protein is CASSVAATGELFF.

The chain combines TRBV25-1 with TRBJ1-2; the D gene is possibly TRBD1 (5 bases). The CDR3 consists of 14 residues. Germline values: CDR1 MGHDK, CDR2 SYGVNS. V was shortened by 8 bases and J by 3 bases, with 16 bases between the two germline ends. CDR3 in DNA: TGTGCCAGCGAGTCACAGGTTCCGGACTATGGCTACACCTTC. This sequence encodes CASESQVPDYGYTF.

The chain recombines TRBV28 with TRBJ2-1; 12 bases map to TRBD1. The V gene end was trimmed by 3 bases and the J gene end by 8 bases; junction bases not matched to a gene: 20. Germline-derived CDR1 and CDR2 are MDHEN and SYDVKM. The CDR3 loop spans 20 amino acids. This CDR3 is CASSFPLSPRVGQGADEQFF. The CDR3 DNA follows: TGTGCCAGCAGTTTCCCCCTTAGCCCTCGGGTGGGACAGGGGGCGGATGAGCAGTTCTTC.

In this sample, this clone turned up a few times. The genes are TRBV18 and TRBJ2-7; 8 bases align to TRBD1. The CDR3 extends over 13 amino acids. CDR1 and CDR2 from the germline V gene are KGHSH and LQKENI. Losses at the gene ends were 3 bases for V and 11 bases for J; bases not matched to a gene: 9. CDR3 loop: CASSPTRGPGEYF. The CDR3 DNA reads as TGTGCCAGCTCACCTACCAGGGGGCCCGGCGAGTACTTC.

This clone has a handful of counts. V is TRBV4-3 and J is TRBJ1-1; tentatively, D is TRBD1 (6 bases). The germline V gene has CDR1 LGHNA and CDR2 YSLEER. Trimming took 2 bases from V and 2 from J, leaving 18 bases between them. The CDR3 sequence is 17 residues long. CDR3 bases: TGCGCCAGCAGCCAAACAGGGAGGGGATGGGGTAACACTGAAGCTTTCTTT. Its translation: CASSQTGRGWGNTEAFF.

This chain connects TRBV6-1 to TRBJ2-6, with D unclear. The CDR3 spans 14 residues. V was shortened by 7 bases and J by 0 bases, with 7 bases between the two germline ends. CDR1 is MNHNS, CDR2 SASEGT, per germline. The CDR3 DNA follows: TGTGCCAGCATTCGGTACTCTGGGGCCAACGTCCTGACTTTC. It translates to CASIRYSGANVLTF.

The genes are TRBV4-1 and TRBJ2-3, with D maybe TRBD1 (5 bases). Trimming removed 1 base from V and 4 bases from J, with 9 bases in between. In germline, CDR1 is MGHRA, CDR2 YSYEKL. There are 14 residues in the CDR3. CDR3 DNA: TGCGCCAGCAGCCAAGTTTGGGGCGCAGATACGCAGTATTTT. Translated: CASSQVWGADTQYF.

The CDR3 loop is CASSLAGGMGETQYF. For the CDR3, the DNA is TGTGCCAGCAGCTTGGCGGGGGGAATGGGAGAGACCCAGTACTTC. This chain uses TRBV5-4 with TRBJ2-5; 7 bases fit TRBD2. Germline V gene sequence: CDR1 SGHNT, CDR2 YYREEE (reference sequence). CDR3 length: 15 residues. V was pared by 0 bases and J by 4 bases, with 6 bases of the junction left unmatched.

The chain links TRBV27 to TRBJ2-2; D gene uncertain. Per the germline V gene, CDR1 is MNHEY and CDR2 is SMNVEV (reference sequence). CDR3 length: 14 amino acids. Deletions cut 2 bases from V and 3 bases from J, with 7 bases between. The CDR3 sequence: CASSLGRDTGELFF. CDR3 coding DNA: TGTGCCAGCAGTTTAGGTCGGGACACCGGGGAGCTGTTTTTT.

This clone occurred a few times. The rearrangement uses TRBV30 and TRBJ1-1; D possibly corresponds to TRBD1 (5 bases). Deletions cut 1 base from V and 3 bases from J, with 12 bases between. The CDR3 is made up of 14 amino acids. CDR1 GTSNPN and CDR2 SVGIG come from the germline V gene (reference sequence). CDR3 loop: CAWSDRSRYTEAFF. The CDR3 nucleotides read TGTGCCTGGAGTGACAGGTCGAGGTACACTGAAGCTTTCTTT.

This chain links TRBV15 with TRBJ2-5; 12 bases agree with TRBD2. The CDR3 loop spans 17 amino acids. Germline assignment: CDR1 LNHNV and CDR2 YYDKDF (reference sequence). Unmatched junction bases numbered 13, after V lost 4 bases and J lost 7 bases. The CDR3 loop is CATSTSRTSGTGGTQYF. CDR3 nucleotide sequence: TGTGCCACCAGCACGTCCCGGACTAGCGGGACCGGTGGGACCCAGTACTTC.

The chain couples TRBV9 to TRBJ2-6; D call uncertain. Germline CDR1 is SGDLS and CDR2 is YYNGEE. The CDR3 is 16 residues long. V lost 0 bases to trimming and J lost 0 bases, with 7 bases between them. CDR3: CASSVAMVSGANVLTF. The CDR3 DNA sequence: TGTGCCAGCAGCGTAGCTATGGTCTCTGGGGCCAACGTCCTGACTTTC.

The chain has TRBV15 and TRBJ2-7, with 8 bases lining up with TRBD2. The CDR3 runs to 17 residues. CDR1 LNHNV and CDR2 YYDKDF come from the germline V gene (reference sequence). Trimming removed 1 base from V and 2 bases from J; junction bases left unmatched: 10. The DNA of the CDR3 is TGTGCCACCAGCAGAGGCTCCGTTGGTAGCGGGACCTACGAGCAGTACTTC. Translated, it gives CATSRGSVGSGTYEQYF.

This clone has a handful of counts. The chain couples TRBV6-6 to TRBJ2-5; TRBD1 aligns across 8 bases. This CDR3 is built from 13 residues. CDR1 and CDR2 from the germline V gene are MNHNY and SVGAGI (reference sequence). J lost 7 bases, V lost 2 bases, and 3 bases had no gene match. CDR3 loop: CASSYTQGATQYF. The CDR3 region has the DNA TGTGCCAGCAGTTACACCCAGGGGGCGACCCAGTACTTC.

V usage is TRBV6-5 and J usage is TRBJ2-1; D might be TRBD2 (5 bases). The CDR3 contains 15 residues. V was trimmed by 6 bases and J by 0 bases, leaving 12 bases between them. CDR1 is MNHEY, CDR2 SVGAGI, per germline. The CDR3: CASSPLLGSYNEQFF. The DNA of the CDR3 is TGTGCCAGCAGCCCACTACTAGGCTCCTACAATGAGCAGTTCTTC.

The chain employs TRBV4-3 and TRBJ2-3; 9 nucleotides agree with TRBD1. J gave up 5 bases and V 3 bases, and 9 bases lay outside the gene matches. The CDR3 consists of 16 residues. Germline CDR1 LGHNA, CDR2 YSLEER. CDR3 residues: CASSQSSGTGLDTQYF. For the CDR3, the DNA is TGCGCCAGCAGCCAGAGCTCCGGGACAGGGCTAGATACGCAGTATTTT.

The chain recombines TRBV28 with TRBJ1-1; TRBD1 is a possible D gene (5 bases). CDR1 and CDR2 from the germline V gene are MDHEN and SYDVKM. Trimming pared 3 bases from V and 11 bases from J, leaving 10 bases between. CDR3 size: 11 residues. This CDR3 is CASSLSRDAFF. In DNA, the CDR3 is TGTGCCAGCAGTTTGAGCAGGGATGCTTTCTTT.

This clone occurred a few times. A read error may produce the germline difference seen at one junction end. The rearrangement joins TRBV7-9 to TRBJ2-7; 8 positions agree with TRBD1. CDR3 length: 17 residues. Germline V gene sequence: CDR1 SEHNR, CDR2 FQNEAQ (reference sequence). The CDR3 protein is CSSSSRGQGQSSYEQYF. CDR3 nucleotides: TGTTCCAGCAGCTCACGAGGACAGGGTCAAAGCTCCTACGAGCAGTACTTC.

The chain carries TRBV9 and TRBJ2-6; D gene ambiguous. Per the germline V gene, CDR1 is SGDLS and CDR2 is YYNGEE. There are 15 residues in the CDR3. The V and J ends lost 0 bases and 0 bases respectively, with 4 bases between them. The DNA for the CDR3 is TGTGCCAGCAGCGTAGACGGCTCTGGGGCCAACGTCCTGACTTTC. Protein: CASSVDGSGANVLTF.

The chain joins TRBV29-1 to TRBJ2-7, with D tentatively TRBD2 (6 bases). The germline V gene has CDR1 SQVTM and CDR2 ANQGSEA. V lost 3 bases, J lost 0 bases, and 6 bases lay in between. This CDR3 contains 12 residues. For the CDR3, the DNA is TGCAGCGTTGAGGACTACTCCTACGAGCAGTACTTC. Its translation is CSVEDYSYEQYF.

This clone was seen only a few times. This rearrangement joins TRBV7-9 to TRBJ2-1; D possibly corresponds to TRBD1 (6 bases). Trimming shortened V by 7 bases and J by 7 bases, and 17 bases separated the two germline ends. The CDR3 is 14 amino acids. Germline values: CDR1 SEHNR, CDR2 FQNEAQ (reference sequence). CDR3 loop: CASTQWGQANEQFF. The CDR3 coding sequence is TGTGCCAGCACCCAGTGGGGGCAGGCAAATGAGCAGTTCTTC.

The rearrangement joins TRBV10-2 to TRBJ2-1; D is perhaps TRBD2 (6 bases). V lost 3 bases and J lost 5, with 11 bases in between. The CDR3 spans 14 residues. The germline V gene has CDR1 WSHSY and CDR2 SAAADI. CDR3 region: CASSDLGGNNEQFF. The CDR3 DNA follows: TGCGCCAGCAGTGATTTGGGGGGTAACAATGAGCAGTTCTTC.

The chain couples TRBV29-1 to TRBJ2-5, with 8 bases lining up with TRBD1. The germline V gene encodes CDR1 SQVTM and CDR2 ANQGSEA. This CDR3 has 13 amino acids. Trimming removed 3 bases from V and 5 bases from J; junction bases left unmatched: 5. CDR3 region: CSVEGRGLETQYF. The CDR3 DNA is TGCAGCGTTGAGGGCAGGGGGCTGGAGACCCAGTACTTC.

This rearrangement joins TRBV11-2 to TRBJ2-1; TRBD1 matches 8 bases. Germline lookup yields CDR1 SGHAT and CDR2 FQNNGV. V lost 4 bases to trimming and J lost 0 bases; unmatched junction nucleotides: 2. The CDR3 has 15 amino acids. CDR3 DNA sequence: TGTGCCAGCAGCTCTACAGGGGGCTCCTACAATGAGCAGTTCTTC. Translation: CASSSTGGSYNEQFF.

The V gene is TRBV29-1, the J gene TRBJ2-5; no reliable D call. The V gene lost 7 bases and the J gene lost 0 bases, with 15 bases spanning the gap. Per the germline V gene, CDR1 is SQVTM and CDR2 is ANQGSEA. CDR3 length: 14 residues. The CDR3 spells CSGAPGWYQETQYF. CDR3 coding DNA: TGCAGCGGGGCTCCTGGGTGGTACCAAGAGACCCAGTACTTC. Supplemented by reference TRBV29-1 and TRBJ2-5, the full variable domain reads SAVISQKPSRDICQRGTSLTIQCQVDSQVTMMFWYRQQPGQSLTLIATANQGSEATYESGFVIDKFPISRPNLTFSTLTVSNMSPEDSSIYLCSGAPGWYQETQYFGPGTRLLVL.

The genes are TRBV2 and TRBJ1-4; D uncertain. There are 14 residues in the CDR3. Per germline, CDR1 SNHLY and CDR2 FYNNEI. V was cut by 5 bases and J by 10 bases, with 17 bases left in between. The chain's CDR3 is CASSSDNRGGKLFF. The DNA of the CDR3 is TGTGCCAGCAGTTCAGACAACCGAGGAGGAAAACTGTTTTTT.